A single sample gave rise to the 19 T cell receptor beta chains below, sequenced in a study of blood T cells in healthy people across ages. With a J-beta primer mix and a sample-barcoded 5' primer, a second PCR ran about 7 to 12 cycles. TCRdb called the 5' RACE reads again in MiXCR, with one record for every CDR3 protein. The table has 1,500,000 or so distinct CDR3 sequences, 45% to 70% seen once. The sequencing input was blood. The receptor source for this set is a young man in good health.

This chain connects TRBV11-1 to TRBJ2-1; 9 positions match TRBD1. The germline CDR1 and CDR2 sequences are SGHAT and FQDESV (reference sequence). This CDR3 is 11 amino acids long. The J segment lost 8 bases and the V segment lost 9 bases, leaving 2 bases of the junction unmatched. DNA for the CDR3: TGTGCCAGTACAGGGGGCGATGAGCAGTTCTTC. Protein: CASTGGDEQFF.

DNA of the CDR3: TGTGCCAGCAGCTTATTCACGGTCTCCAATGAAAAACTGTTTTTT. Protein: CASSLFTVSNEKLFF. V gene TRBV7-2 combines with J gene TRBJ1-4; D ambiguous. V shed 2 bases and J shed 5 bases, with 12 bases lying between them. This CDR3 is 15 amino acids long. CDR1 SGHTA and CDR2 FQGNSA come from the germline V gene.

This sequence joins TRBV7-2 and TRBJ2-3; TRBD2 matches 8 bases. The CDR3 has 16 residues. With V trimmed by 0 bases and J by 3 bases, 5 bases remained unmatched. Germline loops: CDR1 SGHTA, CDR2 FQGNSA. The CDR3 sequence is CASSLAASGLTDTQYF. In nucleotides, the CDR3 is TGTGCCAGCAGCTTAGCCGCTAGCGGGTTGACAGATACGCAGTATTTT. Variable domain in full (rest from reference TRBV7-2 and TRBJ2-3): GAGVSQSPSNKVTEKGKDVELRCDPISGHTALYWYRQSLGQGLEFLIYFQGNSAPDKSGLPSDRFSAERTGGSVSTLTIQRTQQEDSAVYLCASSLAASGLTDTQYFGPGTRLTVL.

The V call is TRBV7-6, the J call TRBJ2-5, with D maybe TRBD2 (6 bases). The better agreement between TRBJ2-7 and the DNA end casts doubt on the J call. The CDR3 covers 14 residues. CDR1 is SGHVS and CDR2 is FNYEAQ in the germline V gene. CDR3 loop: CASSLEEGYYEQYF. The CDR3 coding sequence is TGTGCCAGCAGCTTAGAGGAGGGATACTACGAGCAGTACTTC.

This clonotype was observed a few times. The gene calls are TRBV11-2 and TRBJ2-7; the D gene is possibly TRBD2 (6 bases). From germline, CDR1 is SGHAT and CDR2 FQNNGV. The CDR3 has 14 residues. Trimming stripped 1 base from V and 5 bases from J, with 12 bases between. The CDR3 region is CASSLVPSVDEQYF. CDR3 in DNA: TGTGCCAGCAGCTTAGTTCCTAGCGTCGACGAGCAGTACTTC.

This clonotype was picked up a small number of times. This sequence joins TRBV7-6 and TRBJ2-3; 11 bases are a match to TRBD2. V lost 4 bases and J lost 2; bases outside the gene matches: 8. The CDR3 contains 17 residues. The V gene's germline CDR1 is SGHVS and CDR2 FNYEAQ. CDR3 nucleotides: TGTGCCAGCAGCTCAAGGACTAGCGGGCGCCCCACAGATACGCAGTATTTT. Residues: CASSSRTSGRPTDTQYF. The variable domain in full, with the rest retrieved from reference TRBV7-6 and TRBJ2-3, is GAGVSQSPRYKVTKRGQDVALRCDPISGHVSLYWYRQALGQGPEFLTYFNYEAQQDKSGLPNDRFSAERPEGSISTLTIQRTEQRDSAMYRCASSSRTSGRPTDTQYFGPGTRLTVL.

The chain has TRBV7-9 and TRBJ2-7; unclear D gene. Deletions cut 5 bases from V and 5 bases from J, with 19 bases between. CDR1 and CDR2 (germline): SEHNR, FQNEAQ (reference sequence). The CDR3 totals 15 residues. The CDR3 DNA sequence: TGTGCCAGCAGCCCATCCCTGGGCAAACCCCACGAGCAGTACTTC. Its protein is CASSPSLGKPHEQYF.

This clonotype was seen repeatedly, ten times or more. This chain joins TRBV12-3 or TRBV12-4 and TRBJ1-4, with D uncertain. Trimming stripped 5 bases from V and 8 bases from J, with 9 bases between. This CDR3 has 12 residues. For the CDR3, the DNA is TGTGCCAGCAGTCCCCGGGAGGAAAAACTGTTTTTT. Translation gives CASSPREEKLFF.

This clonotype appeared a few times. The chain carries TRBV12-3 or TRBV12-4 and TRBJ1-5; D is uncertain. Trimming shortened V by 4 bases and J by 1 base, and 11 bases separated the two germline ends. The CDR3 length is 15 residues. The CDR3 sequence: CASSSAGKSNQPQHF. The CDR3 DNA sequence: TGTGCCAGCAGTTCGGCGGGGAAAAGCAATCAGCCCCAGCATTTT.

This clonotype was seen more than once but under ten times. The chain has TRBV7-2 and TRBJ2-7; D possibly corresponds to TRBD1 (5 bases). Germline V gene lookup returns CDR1 SGHTA and CDR2 FQGNSA. Trimming left V 1 base short and J 4 bases short, with 14 bases between. CDR3 size: 15 residues. DNA for the CDR3: TGTGCCAGCAGCTTAGAGAGGACAACTCTGTACGAGCAGTACTTC. Amino acids: CASSLERTTLYEQYF.

This chain joins TRBV11-2 and TRBJ2-3; 14 bases fit TRBD2. J was trimmed by 2 bases and V by 5 bases; bases with no gene match: 6. The CDR3 runs to 17 residues. Germline lookup yields CDR1 SGHAT and CDR2 FQNNGV. The CDR3 sequence is CASSGGTSGRVTDTQYF. The CDR3 region has the DNA TGTGCCAGCAGCGGGGGGACTAGCGGGAGAGTCACAGATACGCAGTATTTT.

V is TRBV7-9 and J is TRBJ1-2; D remains unclear. The CDR3 runs to 11 residues. CDR1 and CDR2 from the germline V gene are SEHNR and FQNEAQ (reference sequence). Trimming cost V 4 bases and J 8 bases, with 8 bases left between them. DNA of the CDR3: TGTGCCAGCAGCTATCAGGCGGGCTACACCTTC. Protein: CASSYQAGYTF.

A few counts support this clonotype. The V and J genes are TRBV5-1 and TRBJ1-2; TRBD1 aligns across 7 bases. CDR1 is SGHRS and CDR2 is YFSETQ in the germline V gene. Unmatched junction bases numbered 15, after V lost 9 bases and J lost 4 bases. The CDR3 length is 15 residues. This chain's CDR3 is CATLLDRNFVYGYTF. The CDR3 DNA follows: TGCGCCACCCTGTTGGACAGGAACTTCGTCTATGGCTACACCTTC. The full variable domain, completed using reference TRBV5-1 and TRBJ1-2, is KAGVTQTPRYLIKTRGQQVTLSCSPISGHRSVSWYQQTPGQGLQFLFEYFSETQRNKGNFPGRFSGRQFSNSRSEMNVSTLELGDSALYLCATLLDRNFVYGYTFGSGTRLTVV.

This clonotype came up a few times. The rearrangement uses TRBV9 and TRBJ2-3, with TRBD2 matching 11 bases. Germline V gene sequence: CDR1 SGDLS, CDR2 YYNGEE. V lost 0 bases and J lost 3; bases outside the gene matches: 0. This CDR3 has 15 amino acids. The CDR3, as DNA: TGTGCCAGCAGCGTAGGGACTAGCGGGACAGATACGCAGTATTTT. Its translation is CASSVGTSGTDTQYF.

The V and J genes are TRBV15 and TRBJ1-2; perhaps TRBD1 as D (5 bases). Germline V gene lookup returns CDR1 LNHNV and CDR2 YYDKDF (reference sequence). Trimming removed 0 bases at V and 4 bases at J, with 15 bases between. The CDR3 length is 16 residues. The CDR3 coding sequence is TGTGCCACCAGCAGAGATCGAGGGGTCACAGTCTATGGCTACACCTTC. Amino acids: CATSRDRGVTVYGYTF. The variable domain in full, completed from reference TRBV15 and TRBJ1-2, reads DAMVIQNPRYQVTQFGKPVTLSCSQTLNHNVMYWYQQKSSQAPKLLFHYYDKDFNNEADTPDNFQSRRPNTSFCFLDIRSPGLGDTAMYLCATSRDRGVTVYGYTFGSGTRLTVV.

This clonotype has just a few counts. This chain uses TRBV3-1 with TRBJ2-1, with D tentatively TRBD2 (6 bases). V was clipped by 4 bases and J by 0 bases, with 10 bases between them. CDR3 length: 15 residues. Germline V CDR1 and CDR2: LGHDT, YNNKEL (reference sequence). CDR3 sequence (DNA): TGTGCCAGCAGCCCGCAAGCGGGCTCCTACAATGAGCAGTTCTTC. This codes for CASSPQAGSYNEQFF.

V is TRBV25-1 and J is TRBJ2-1; 12 nucleotides match TRBD1. This CDR3 spans 19 amino acids. From germline, CDR1 is MGHDK and CDR2 SYGVNS. The V and J ends lost 5 bases and 1 base, in that order; junction bases with no gene match: 12. CDR3 DNA: TGTGCCAGCAGTCTCGGGGACAGGGGGCATCCCCAGTCCTACAATGAGCAGTTCTTC. Its protein is CASSLGDRGHPQSYNEQFF.

The chain links TRBV28 to TRBJ2-4; D ambiguous. The ends were cut back, 3 bases at V and 1 base at J, with 4 bases in the middle. CDR1 and CDR2 from the germline V gene are MDHEN and SYDVKM. This CDR3 is 13 amino acids long. The CDR3 reads CASSFQAKNIQYF. CDR3 bases: TGTGCCAGCAGTTTTCAGGCCAAAAACATTCAGTACTTC. Together with reference TRBV28 and TRBJ2-4, the CDR3 gives the full variable domain: DVKVTQSSRYLVKRTGEKVFLECVQDMDHENMFWYRQDPGLGLRLIYFSYDVKMKEKGDIPEGYSVSREKKERFSLILESASTNQTSMYLCASSFQAKNIQYFGAGTRLSVL.

This chain joins TRBV9 and TRBJ1-5, with D maybe TRBD1 (6 bases). CDR3 size: 10 residues. The V gene lost 9 bases and the J gene lost 6 bases, with 7 bases spanning the gap. Per the germline V gene, CDR1 is SGDLS and CDR2 is YYNGEE. The CDR3 spells CATGAQPQHF. The DNA of the CDR3 is TGTGCCACAGGGGCTCAGCCCCAGCATTTT.